The 22 T cell receptor beta chains in this list originate from one sample, sequenced in a study of human T cells and chemical hapten exposure. TCRdb ran MiXCR on the RACE reads and lists one entry per CDR3 protein. The data show tens of thousands of distinct CDR3 sequences, around 5% seen once. Time point given: healthy volunteer bleed at 6 weeks. Total RNA was extracted from unfractionated whole blood. The sequenced sample was whole blood. These TCRs come from a human donor in good health. Some clones in this sample may be carry-over from other donors' samples.

In its sample, this clonotype was seen many times. The chain combines TRBV29-1 with TRBJ1-2; 10 bases line up with TRBD1. The germline CDR1 and CDR2 sequences are SQVTM and ANQGSEA. CDR3 length: 12 amino acids. J gave up 5 bases and V 7 bases, and 4 bases lay outside the gene matches. The CDR3 sequence: CSAGTGEYGYTF. As DNA, the CDR3 is TGCAGCGCCGGGACAGGGGAGTATGGCTACACCTTC. The entire variable domain, with the rest obtained from reference TRBV29-1 and TRBJ1-2, is as follows: SAVISQKPSRDICQRGTSLTIQCQVDSQVTMMFWYRQQPGQSLTLIATANQGSEATYESGFVIDKFPISRPNLTFSTLTVSNMSPEDSSIYLCSAGTGEYGYTFGSGTRLTVV.

The rearrangement uses TRBV19 and TRBJ1-5; D might be TRBD1 (5 bases). Germline V gene sequence: CDR1 LNHDA, CDR2 SQIVND (reference sequence). Trimming left V 3 bases short and J 2 bases short, with 11 bases between. This CDR3 has 15 residues. CDR3 sequence (DNA): TGTGCCAGTAGTATCGCCAGGGTTGGCAATCAGCCCCAGCATTTT. It translates to CASSIARVGNQPQHF.

This clonotype was counted ten times or more. The chain couples TRBV21-1 to TRBJ1-2; the table's D call, TRBD1, was not checked against the DNA. TRBV21-1 is a listed pseudogene. The CDR3 sequence is 18 residues long. The CDR3 reads CASSNGAGTTDINYGYTF. CDR3 in DNA: TGTGCCAGCAGCAACGGCGCGGGGACAACTGACATTAACTATGGCTACACCTTC.

This clonotype was recorded many times. The chain recombines TRBV6-1 with TRBJ1-1; D is unclear. V lost 7 bases and J lost 1, with 19 bases in between. CDR3 length: 16 residues. CDR1 and CDR2 from the germline V gene are MNHNS and SASEGT. The CDR3 reads CASTRGTVFPNTEAFF. In DNA, the CDR3 is TGTGCCAGCACACGCGGTACGGTCTTTCCGAACACTGAAGCTTTCTTT.

This clonotype was detected many times. The chain links TRBV5-6 to TRBJ2-7, with 9 bases lining up with TRBD1. Germline lookup yields CDR1 SGHDT and CDR2 YYEEEE. V shed 2 bases and J 6 bases; nucleotides not matched to a gene: 9. The CDR3 spans 15 residues. The CDR3 is CASSLSPGQGREQYF. The CDR3 coding sequence is TGTGCCAGCAGCTTAAGTCCGGGACAGGGTCGCGAGCAGTACTTC. Using reference TRBV5-6 and TRBJ2-7 for the parts outside the CDR3, the full variable domain is DAGVTQSPTHLIKTRGQQVTLRCSPKSGHDTVSWYQQALGQGPQFIFQYYEEEERQRGNFPDRFSGHQFPNYSSELNVNALLLGDSALYLCASSLSPGQGREQYFGPGTRLTVT.

V gene TRBV6-1 combines with J gene TRBJ1-2; D is ambiguous. Trimming took 6 bases from V and 4 from J, leaving 18 bases between them. Germline CDR1 is MNHNS and CDR2 is SASEGT. The length of the CDR3 is 15 residues. The CDR3 spells CASREPGAGLYGYTF. Written as DNA, the CDR3 is TGTGCCAGCAGGGAACCTGGAGCCGGACTCTATGGCTACACCTTC.

The J gene is TRBJ2-5, the V gene TRBV5-4, with unresolved D. The length of the CDR3 is 14 residues. Germline lookup yields CDR1 SGHNT and CDR2 YYREEE (reference sequence). Trimming shortened V by 2 bases and J by 2 bases, and 10 bases separated the two germline ends. The CDR3 bases are TGTGCCAGCAGCTTAGGCCAGATGCAAGAGACCCAGTACTTC. It codes for CASSLGQMQETQYF.

As for this clonotype: Being one base from a much bigger clone, this may be a read error. V gene TRBV3-1 combines with J gene TRBJ2-4; the D is unclear. Germline CDR1 reads LGHDT; CDR2 reads YNNKEL (reference sequence). The CDR3 extends over 17 amino acids. The CDR3 region has the DNA TGTGCCAGCATCCAAGGTGTCCAACCGTTAGCCAAAAACATTCAGTACTTC. It specifies CASIQGVQPLAKNIQYF. Full variable domain (missing parts from reference TRBV3-1 and TRBJ2-4): DTAVSQTPKYLVTQMGNDKSIKCEQNLGHDTMYWYKQDSKKFLKIMFSYNNKELIINETVPNRFSPKSPDKAHLNLHINSLELGDSAVYFCASIQGVQPLAKNIQYFGAGTRLSVL.

This clonotype was found many times. This chain links TRBV20-1 with TRBJ2-7; 9 nucleotides agree with TRBD2. Germline V CDR1 and CDR2: DFQATT, SNEGSKA (reference sequence). The CDR3 covers 16 residues. With V trimmed by 1 base and J by 3 bases, 10 bases remained unmatched. The CDR3 protein is CSARVQTGTSFYEQYF. CDR3 DNA: TGCAGTGCTAGAGTCCAAACCGGGACTAGCTTCTACGAGCAGTACTTC.

Ten or more counts support this clonotype. V is TRBV12-3 or TRBV12-4 and J is TRBJ2-1, with 9 bases aligning to TRBD2. V shed 7 bases, J shed 7 bases, and the junction held 8 bases outside the gene matches. This CDR3 is 14 amino acids long. For the CDR3, the DNA is TGTGCCAGCACCCCTGGCGGGGGGGCGAATGAGCAGTTCTTC. This translates into CASTPGGGANEQFF.

In this sample, this clonotype turned up many times. This CDR3 is CASSLWGQGMGNYGYTF. For the CDR3, the DNA is TGTGCCAGCAGCTTATGGGGACAGGGGATGGGGAACTATGGCTACACCTTC. The chain links TRBV7-2 to TRBJ1-2; the match to TRBD1 covers 10 bases. The CDR3 covers 17 residues. Germline V gene sequence: CDR1 SGHTA, CDR2 FQGNSA. With 2 bases clipped from V and 2 bases from J, the junction kept 8 bases outside the gene matches.

Ten or more counts support this clonotype. The chain recombines TRBV19 with TRBJ2-1; tentatively, D is TRBD2 (5 bases). Germline CDR1 LNHDA, CDR2 SQIVND (reference sequence). The CDR3 contains 17 residues. V lost 1 base to trimming and J lost 0 bases, with 13 bases between them. CDR3 residues: CASSIGRRGSSYNEQFF. DNA of the CDR3: TGTGCCAGTAGTATAGGGAGACGGGGAAGCTCCTACAATGAGCAGTTCTTC.

The sample holds many counts of this clonotype. The rearrangement uses TRBV27 and TRBJ2-3; D gene unclear. There are 16 residues in the CDR3. Germline V lookup: CDR1 MNHEY, CDR2 SMNVEV (reference sequence). V was trimmed by 4 bases and J by 4 bases, leaving 18 bases between them. This chain's CDR3 is CASSSTPASQSDTQYF. In DNA, the CDR3 is TGTGCCAGCAGTTCTACCCCAGCGTCCCAATCAGATACGCAGTATTTT.

In its sample, this clonotype was seen many times. The chain employs TRBV20-1 and TRBJ2-2; the D gene is possibly TRBD1 (6 bases). The CDR3 runs to 15 residues. Germline loops: CDR1 DFQATT, CDR2 SNEGSKA (reference sequence). Trimming shortened V by 3 bases and J by 0 bases, and 11 bases separated the two germline ends. CDR3 residues: CSASLGHANTGELFF. CDR3 coding DNA: TGCAGTGCTAGCCTGGGACACGCGAACACCGGGGAGCTGTTTTTT.

This clonotype was counted ten times or more. The chain has TRBV27 and TRBJ2-1, with 10 bases lining up with TRBD2. This CDR3 has 16 residues. The germline CDR1 and CDR2 sequences are MNHEY and SMNVEV (reference sequence). Trimming at V came to 5 bases and at J to 10 bases, leaving 14 bases not matched to a gene. This chain's CDR3 is CASSPLGTSAPMEQFF. CDR3 sequence (DNA): TGTGCCAGCAGTCCCCTCGGGACTAGCGCTCCAATGGAGCAGTTCTTC.

This clonotype was seen ten or more times. The chain couples TRBV6-1 to TRBJ2-7; D is uncertain. Germline CDR1 is MNHNS and CDR2 is SASEGT. V gave up 2 bases and J gave up 2 bases, with 19 bases separating them. CDR3 size: 17 residues. In DNA form, the CDR3 reads TGTGCCAGCAGTGAAAGAGGCAGTTCCTTGATAACCTACGAGCAGTACTTC. Amino acid sequence: CASSERGSSLITYEQYF.

Only a few counts were recorded for this clonotype. This sequence joins TRBV6-5 and TRBJ1-6; 7 bases are shared with TRBD1. V was pared by 2 bases and J by 8 bases, with 9 bases of the junction left unmatched. Looked up from germline, CDR1 is MNHEY and CDR2 is SVGAGI. This CDR3 spans 16 amino acids. The CDR3: CASSYRSDRAYSPLHF. The DNA of the CDR3 is TGTGCCAGCAGTTACAGGAGCGACAGGGCTTATTCACCCCTCCACTTT.

This rearrangement joins TRBV10-3 to TRBJ1-1; tentatively, D is TRBD1 (6 bases). CDR3 length equals 14 residues. Trimming left V 8 bases short and J 4 bases short, with 17 bases between. Germline V gene data show CDR1 as ENHRY and CDR2 as SYGVKD. The CDR3: CAIGGGQVGTEAFF. The CDR3 nucleotides read TGTGCCATCGGCGGGGGCCAGGTCGGCACTGAAGCTTTCTTT.

In this sample, this clonotype turned up many times. The chain links TRBV6-5 to TRBJ2-7; the D gene could be TRBD1 or TRBD2 (5 bases each). This CDR3 is 14 amino acids long. V was pared by 7 bases and J by 2 bases, with 15 bases between. The germline V gene encodes CDR1 MNHEY and CDR2 SVGAGI. The CDR3 DNA reads TGTGCCAGCAAGCCCTTCGTGGGACCCTACGAGCAGTACTTC. This encodes CASKPFVGPYEQYF.

This chain links TRBV27 with TRBJ2-3; TRBD2 aligns across 15 bases. V shed 5 bases, J shed 5 bases, and the junction held 2 bases outside the gene matches. Germline values: CDR1 MNHEY, CDR2 SMNVEV (reference sequence). CDR3 size: 15 residues. The CDR3 here is CASSPGLAGGDTQYF. As DNA, the CDR3 is TGTGCCAGCAGTCCGGGACTAGCGGGGGGAGATACGCAGTATTTT.

This clonotype came up many times. The chain has TRBV29-1 and TRBJ1-1, with 7 bases aligning to TRBD1. The CDR3 has 13 residues. The V gene end was trimmed by 7 bases and the J gene end by 1 base; junction bases not matched to a gene: 6. Germline V gives CDR1 SQVTM, CDR2 ANQGSEA. CDR3 residues: CSAAGQPNTEAFF. The CDR3 region has the DNA TGCAGCGCAGCGGGACAGCCGAACACTGAAGCTTTCTTT.

In its sample, this clonotype was seen many times. The rearrangement joins TRBV7-9 to TRBJ2-1, with D perhaps TRBD1 (5 bases). The CDR3 consists of 13 residues. Germline loops: CDR1 SEHNR, CDR2 FQNEAQ (reference sequence). Trimming shortened V by 1 base and J by 8 bases, and 9 bases separated the two germline ends. The CDR3 here is CASSLDIGDEQFF. The DNA for the CDR3 is TGTGCCAGCAGCTTAGACATAGGGGATGAGCAGTTCTTC.